This record looks at one TCR beta chain sequence and its context. Germline V gene lookup returns CDR1 MDHEN and CDR2 SYDVKM. Germline trimming cut 6 bases from V and 2 bases from J; bases unmatched to any gene: 6. CDR3 length: 15 amino acids. This record comes from a study of blood T cell repertoires in COVID-19. Study at large: In each case, the material was cDNA or gDNA derived from T cells, B-cell-depleted T cells, or PBMCs.

Enrollees, about 18 to 89 years old, lived in approximately 24 US areas. Authors' processing steps: Estimated nucleated cell counts came from reference gene primer amplification. Some clones are missing from TCRdb's copy, which holds only in-frame ones; the method was immunoSEQ multiplex PCR. That table supplies the V and J calls and clone size; D and trimming were determined from the DNA. The profile shows approximately 240,000 clones, roughly nine tenths of them singletons. The chain is built from TRBV28 and TRBJ2-7; 11 bases fit TRBD2. Sequencing was performed on PBMCs or T cells enriched from blood (not recorded which). The TCR comes from a woman aged 25 to 45 with acute COVID-19. This CDR3 is CASSSQLAGAYEQYF. For the CDR3, the DNA is TGTGCCAGCAGCAGCCAACTAGCGGGGGCCTACGAGCAGTACTTC. The full variable domain, its missing parts supplied by reference TRBV28 and TRBJ2-7, is DVKVTQSSRYLVKRTGEKVFLECVQDMDHENMFWYRQDPGLGLRLIYFSYDVKMKEKGDIPEGYSVSREKKERFSLILESASTNQTSMYLCASSSQLAGAYEQYFGPGTRLTVT.